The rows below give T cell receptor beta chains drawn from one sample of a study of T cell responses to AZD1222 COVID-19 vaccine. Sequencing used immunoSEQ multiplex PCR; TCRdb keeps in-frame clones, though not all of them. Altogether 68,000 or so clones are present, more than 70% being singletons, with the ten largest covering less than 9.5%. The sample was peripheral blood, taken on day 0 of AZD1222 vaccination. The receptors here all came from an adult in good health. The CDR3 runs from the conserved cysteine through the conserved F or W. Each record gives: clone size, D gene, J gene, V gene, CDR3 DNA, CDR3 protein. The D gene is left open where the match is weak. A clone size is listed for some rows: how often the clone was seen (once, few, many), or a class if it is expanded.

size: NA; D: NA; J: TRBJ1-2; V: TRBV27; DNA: TGTGCCAGCAGTGGGTATGGACAGAGAAATGGCTACACCTTC; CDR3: CASSGYGQRNGYTF
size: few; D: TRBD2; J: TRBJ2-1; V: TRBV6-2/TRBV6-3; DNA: TGTGCCAGCAGTTACTCGGGAGCGGGAGTGGGCGATGAGCAGTTCTTC; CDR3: CASSYSGAGVGDEQFF
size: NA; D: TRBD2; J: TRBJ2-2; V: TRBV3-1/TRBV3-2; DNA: TGTGCCAGCAGCCAAGTAGCCGGGAGGGACACCGGGGAGCTGTTTTTT; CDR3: CASSQVAGRDTGELFF
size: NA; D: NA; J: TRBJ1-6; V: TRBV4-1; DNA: TGCGCCAGCAGCCGTTCAGGGGACGGGAACTATTATGGGTCACCCCTCCACTTT; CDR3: CASSRSGDGNYYGSPLHF
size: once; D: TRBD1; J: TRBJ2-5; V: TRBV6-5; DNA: TGTGCCAGCAGTAATGACAGGGGGGAGACCCAGTACTTC; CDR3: CASSNDRGETQYF
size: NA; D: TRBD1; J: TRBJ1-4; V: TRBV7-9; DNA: TGTGCCAGCAGCTTAGGACAGGGCGGTGAAAAACTGTTTTTT; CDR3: CASSLGQGGEKLFF
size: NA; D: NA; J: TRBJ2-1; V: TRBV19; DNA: TGTGCCAGTAGTATAGACAGCCGCTACGACAATGAGCAGTTCTTC; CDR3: CASSIDSRYDNEQFF
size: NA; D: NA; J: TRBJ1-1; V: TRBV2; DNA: TGTGCCAGCAGTGATGGGCAGAACACTGAAGCTTTCTTT; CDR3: CASSDGQNTEAFF
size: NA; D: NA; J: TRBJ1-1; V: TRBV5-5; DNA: TGTGCCAGCAGCGACGACCATAACACTGAAGCTTTCTTT; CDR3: CASSDDHNTEAFF
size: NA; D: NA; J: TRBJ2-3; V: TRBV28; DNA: TGTGCCAGCAGCCATGACCCCCTGGGGACGCAGTATTTT; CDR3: CASSHDPLGTQYF
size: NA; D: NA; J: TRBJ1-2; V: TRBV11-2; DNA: TGTGCCAGCAGCTCGCAGGAATCGGCTGGCTACACCTTC; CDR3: CASSSQESAGYTF
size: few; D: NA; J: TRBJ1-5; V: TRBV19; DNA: TGTGCCAGTAGTAGGGGGTGGGGTCAGCCCCAGCATTTT; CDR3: CASSRGWGQPQHF
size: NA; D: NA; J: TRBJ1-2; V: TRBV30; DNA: TGTGCCTGGAAAACGGTCTATGGCTACACCTTC; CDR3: CAWKTVYGYTF
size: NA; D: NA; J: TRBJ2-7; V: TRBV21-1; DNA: TGTGCCAGCAGCAAAAATCCCCAGCGGGAGCCCGTCCCCTACGAGCAGTACTTC; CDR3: CASSKNPQREPVPYEQYF
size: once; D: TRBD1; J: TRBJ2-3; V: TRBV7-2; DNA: TGTGCCAGCAGCACCGACAGGGGAGATACGCAGTATTTT; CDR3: CASSTDRGDTQYF
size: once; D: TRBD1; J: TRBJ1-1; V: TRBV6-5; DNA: TGTGCCAGCAGACGACAGGGGGTGAGCACTGAAGCTTTCTTT; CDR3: CASRRQGVSTEAFF
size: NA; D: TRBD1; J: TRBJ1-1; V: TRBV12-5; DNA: TGTGCTAGTGGTTACGGGACAGGGAAAGCTTTCTTT; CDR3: CASGYGTGKAFF
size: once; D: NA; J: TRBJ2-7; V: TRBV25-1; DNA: TGTGCCAGCAGTGACCTTTCTTACGAGCAGTACTTC; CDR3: CASSDLSYEQYF
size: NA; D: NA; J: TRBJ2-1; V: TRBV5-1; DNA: TGCGCCAGCAGCGGAAGCGGAGGTGCTTGGGGAACCTACAATGAGCAGTTCTTC; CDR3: CASSGSGGAWGTYNEQFF
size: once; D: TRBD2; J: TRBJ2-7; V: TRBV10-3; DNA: TGTGCCATCAGTGAGAGGAGCGGGAGTCAGTCCTACGAGCAGTACTTC; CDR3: CAISERSGSQSYEQYF
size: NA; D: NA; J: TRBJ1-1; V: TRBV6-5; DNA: TGTGCCAGCACTACAGGGAGATGGGGTGACACTGAAGCTTTCTTT; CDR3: CASTTGRWGDTEAFF
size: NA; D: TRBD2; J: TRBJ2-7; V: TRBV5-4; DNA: TGTGCCAGCAGCCAGCGGGAGGGCCGAGGTGGCTTCGACTACGAGCAGTACTTC; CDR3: CASSQREGRGGFDYEQYF
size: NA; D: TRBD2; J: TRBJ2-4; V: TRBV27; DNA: TGTGCCAGCAGTGGGAGGGGCAAAAACATTCAGTACTTC; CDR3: CASSGRGKNIQYF
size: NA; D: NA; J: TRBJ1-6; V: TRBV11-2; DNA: TGTGCCAGCAGCTTGGGACCTAATTCACCCCTCCACTTT; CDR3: CASSLGPNSPLHF
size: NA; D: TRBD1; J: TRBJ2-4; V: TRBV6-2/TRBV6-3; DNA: TGTGCCAGCAGTACGGGGACAGGGCAGTACTTC; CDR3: CASSTGTGQYF
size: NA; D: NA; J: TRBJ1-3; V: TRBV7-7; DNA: TGTGCTAGCACTTGGGGGAATAACACTATATATTTT; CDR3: CASTWGNNTIYF
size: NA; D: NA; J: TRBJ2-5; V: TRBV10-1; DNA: TGCGCCAGCAGTGGGAATGCAGGTCGGGCCGAGACCCAGTACTTC; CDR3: CASSGNAGRAETQYF
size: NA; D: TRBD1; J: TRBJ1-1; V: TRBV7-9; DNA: TGTGCCAGCAGCCGGGGACAGGAGAACACTGAAGCTTTCTTT; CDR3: CASSRGQENTEAFF
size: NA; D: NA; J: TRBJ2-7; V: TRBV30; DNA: TGTGCCTGGAGGGTGTTTGCCTCCTACGAGCAGTACTTC; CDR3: CAWRVFASYEQYF
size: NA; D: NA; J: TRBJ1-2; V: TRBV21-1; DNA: TGTGCCAGCAGCAAAAACTCAGGGACCATGAACTTCTATGGCTACACCTTC; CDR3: CASSKNSGTMNFYGYTF
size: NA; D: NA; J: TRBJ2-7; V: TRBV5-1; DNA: TGCGCCAGCAGCTTGGGAATCGGCTACGAGCAGTACTTC; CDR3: CASSLGIGYEQYF
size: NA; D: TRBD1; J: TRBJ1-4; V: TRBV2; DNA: TGTGCCACCGAAGGGGGCAGGGGAGAGCGAAAACTGTTTTTT; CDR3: CATEGGRGERKLFF
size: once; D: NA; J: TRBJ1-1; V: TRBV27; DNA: TGTGCCAGCAACGTCGGACATTCGAACACTGAAGCTTTCTTT; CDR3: CASNVGHSNTEAFF
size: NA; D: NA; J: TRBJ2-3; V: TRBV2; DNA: TGTGCCAGCGCGAGGGAGCGGACAGATACGCAGTATTTT; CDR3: CASARERTDTQYF
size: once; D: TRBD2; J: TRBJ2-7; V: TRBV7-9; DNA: TGTGCCAGCAGCTTAGCCTTTGTGGGACTAGGGGGTTCCGAGCAGTACTTC; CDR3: CASSLAFVGLGGSEQYF
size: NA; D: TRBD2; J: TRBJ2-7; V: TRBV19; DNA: TGTGCCAGTGCCTCTGAGCGGGACGTATACGAGCAGTACTTC; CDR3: CASASERDVYEQYF
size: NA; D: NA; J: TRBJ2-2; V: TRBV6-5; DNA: TGTGCCAGCAGTTACGTTCCGCCCGGGGAGCTGTTTTTT; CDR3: CASSYVPPGELFF
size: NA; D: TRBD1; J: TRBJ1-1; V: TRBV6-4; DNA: TGTGCCAGCAGTCTCGGGACAGGAAACACTGAAGCTTTCTTT; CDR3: CASSLGTGNTEAFF
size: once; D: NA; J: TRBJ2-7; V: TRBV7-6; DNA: TGTGCCAGCAGCCCCACCCAGGGCCCAAATCACGAGCAGTACTTC; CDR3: CASSPTQGPNHEQYF
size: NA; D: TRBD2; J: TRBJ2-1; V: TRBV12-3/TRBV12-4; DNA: TGTGCCAGCAGTCGGACTAGCGGGAGTGAGCAGTTCTTC; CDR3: CASSRTSGSEQFF
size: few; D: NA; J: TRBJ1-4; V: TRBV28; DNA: TGTGCCAGCAGTTTTCGTCCAGGGGTCGTTGAAAAACTGTTTTTT; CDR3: CASSFRPGVVEKLFF
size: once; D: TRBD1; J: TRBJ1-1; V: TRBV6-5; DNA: TGTGCCAGCAGCAGGGGGCGGACTGAAGCTTTCTTT; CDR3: CASSRGRTEAFF
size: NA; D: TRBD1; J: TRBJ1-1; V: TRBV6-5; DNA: TGTGCCAGCAGTTACAGGGGGCAAACTGAAGCTTTCTTT; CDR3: CASSYRGQTEAFF
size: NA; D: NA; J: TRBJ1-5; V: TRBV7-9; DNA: TGTGCCAGCAGCCTGGGGGGGCCCAATCAGCCCCAGCATTTT; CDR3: CASSLGGPNQPQHF
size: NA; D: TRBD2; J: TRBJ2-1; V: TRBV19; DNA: TGTGCCAGTAGTGATCCCGGGACTAGCGGGAGGTTACGTGGGAGTGAGCAGTTCTTC; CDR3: CASSDPGTSGRLRGSEQFF
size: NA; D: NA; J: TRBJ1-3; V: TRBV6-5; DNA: TGTGCCAGCAGTGACTCTCAGGACTCTGGAAACACCATATATTTT; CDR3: CASSDSQDSGNTIYF
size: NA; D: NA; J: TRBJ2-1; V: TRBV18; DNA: TGTGCCAGCTCACCACCGGGCCGGCCAGCTGGTGAGCAGTTCTTC; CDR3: CASSPPGRPAGEQFF
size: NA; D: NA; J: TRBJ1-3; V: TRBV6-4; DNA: TGTGCCAGCAGTGCACGCCCGGGACGGATCTCTGGAAACACCATATATTTT; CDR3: CASSARPGRISGNTIYF
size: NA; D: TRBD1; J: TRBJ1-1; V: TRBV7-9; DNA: TGTGCCAGCAGCACGACAGGGGGTAGAAGGACTGAAGCTTTCTTT; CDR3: CASSTTGGRRTEAFF
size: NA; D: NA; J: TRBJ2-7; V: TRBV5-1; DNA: TGCGCCAGCAGCGACGATTTCTCCAGCTCCTACGAGCAGTACTTC; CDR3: CASSDDFSSSYEQYF
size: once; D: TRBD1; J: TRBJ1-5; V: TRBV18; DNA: TGTGCCAGCTCACCACCTTTCGTGCAGGGGGGCAATCAGCCCCAGCATTTT; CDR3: CASSPPFVQGGNQPQHF
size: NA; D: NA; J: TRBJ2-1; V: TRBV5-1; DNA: TGCGCCAGCAGCTTGGAGCAGGGCCACAATGAGCAGTTCTTC; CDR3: CASSLEQGHNEQFF
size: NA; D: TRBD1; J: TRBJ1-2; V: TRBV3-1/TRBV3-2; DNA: TGTGCCAGCAGCCATTTAGGGGGCGCTTATGGCTACACCTTC; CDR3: CASSHLGGAYGYTF
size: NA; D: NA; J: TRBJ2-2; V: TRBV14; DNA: TGTGCCAGCGGCTACTTACGGGAGCTGTTTTTT; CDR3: CASGYLRELFF